Listed below are T cell receptor beta chains from one sample, sequenced in a study of T cells in Graves' hyperthyroidism and ophthalmopathy. MiXCR, applied by TCRdb to the multiplex PCR reads, yields one record per CDR3 protein. This table has roughly 420,000 distinct CDR3 sequences, approximately 13% appearing once. The material sequenced was blood. These receptor sequences come from a woman between 18 and 29 years old with Graves' hyperthyroidism. CDR3s include the opening cysteine and the closing phenylalanine or tryptophan. Fields, in order: J gene, D gene, clone size, V gene, CDR3 protein, CDR3 DNA. The D gene is left open where the match is weak. Only some rows state a clone size, as once, few, many or a class for expanded clones.

J gene: TRBJ2-7; D gene: TRBD1; clone size: once; V gene: TRBV6-6; CDR3 protein: CASSYSGQGYKQYF; CDR3 DNA: TGTGCCAGCAGTTACTCCGGACAGGGTTACAAGCAGTACTTC
J gene: TRBJ2-2; D gene: -; clone size: many; V gene: TRBV5-1; CDR3 protein: CASSPDLAGELFF; CDR3 DNA: TGCGCCAGCAGCCCGGACCTCGCGGGGGAGCTGTTTTTT
J gene: TRBJ2-1; D gene: -; clone size: -; V gene: TRBV10-2; CDR3 protein: CASSESLTTRETQFF; CDR3 DNA: TGCGCCAGCAGTGAGTCCCTAACTACCCGAGAGACCCAGTTCTTC
J gene: TRBJ2-1; D gene: TRBD1; clone size: many; V gene: TRBV7-2; CDR3 protein: CASSLDRGQGEQFF; CDR3 DNA: TGTGCCAGCAGCTTAGACAGGGGTCAGGGTGAGCAGTTCTTC
J gene: TRBJ2-2; D gene: -; clone size: many; V gene: TRBV6-2/TRBV6-3; CDR3 protein: CASSWGRTGELFF; CDR3 DNA: TGTGCCAGCAGTTGGGGCCGGACCGGGGAGCTGTTTTTT
J gene: TRBJ2-1; D gene: -; clone size: -; V gene: TRBV29-1; CDR3 protein: CSVSSGLGNEQFF; CDR3 DNA: TGCAGCGTTTCGAGCGGCCTGGGCAATGAGCAGTTCTTC
J gene: TRBJ2-7; D gene: TRBD2; clone size: many; V gene: TRBV20-1; CDR3 protein: CSARAPAGGPYEQYF; CDR3 DNA: TGCAGTGCCAGAGCACCAGCGGGAGGGCCCTACGAGCAGTACTTC
J gene: TRBJ2-2; D gene: -; clone size: many; V gene: TRBV12-3/TRBV12-4; CDR3 protein: CASSSGPTVTGELFF; CDR3 DNA: TGTGCCAGCAGTTCGGGTCCGACAGTCACCGGGGAGCTGTTTTTT
J gene: TRBJ2-2; D gene: TRBD2; clone size: few; V gene: TRBV9; CDR3 protein: CASSVATSGVTGELFF; CDR3 DNA: TGTGCCAGCAGCGTAGCTACTAGCGGAGTCACCGGGGAGCTGTTTTTT
J gene: TRBJ1-3; D gene: -; clone size: many; V gene: TRBV7-3; CDR3 protein: CASSLIPGNTIYF; CDR3 DNA: TGTGCCAGCAGCTTAATCCCTGGAAACACCATATATTTT
J gene: TRBJ2-1; D gene: TRBD2; clone size: many; V gene: TRBV6-6; CDR3 protein: CASSYRSGTSLYNEQFF; CDR3 DNA: TGTGCCAGCAGTTACAGATCCGGGACTAGCCTGTACAATGAGCAGTTCTTC
J gene: TRBJ2-3; D gene: -; clone size: -; V gene: TRBV4-1; CDR3 protein: CASSQEGGGDTQYF; CDR3 DNA: TGCGCCAGCAGCCAAGAGGGGGGAGGAGATACGCAGTATTTT
J gene: TRBJ2-1; D gene: TRBD2; clone size: many; V gene: TRBV7-9; CDR3 protein: CASSPPTVAGNDEQFF; CDR3 DNA: TGTGCCAGCAGCCCTCCAACCGTAGCGGGAAACGATGAGCAGTTCTTC
J gene: TRBJ2-5; D gene: -; clone size: many; V gene: TRBV7-2; CDR3 protein: CASSKLRVQETQYF; CDR3 DNA: TGTGCCAGCAGCAAACTGAGAGTCCAAGAGACCCAGTACTTC
J gene: TRBJ2-1; D gene: -; clone size: many; V gene: TRBV28; CDR3 protein: CASSLPASYNEQFF; CDR3 DNA: TGTGCCAGCAGTTTGCCAGCCTCCTACAATGAGCAGTTCTTC
J gene: TRBJ1-5; D gene: -; clone size: many; V gene: TRBV6-1; CDR3 protein: CASIASGGERGQPQHF; CDR3 DNA: TGTGCCAGCATCGCATCAGGCGGGGAAAGGGGACAGCCCCAGCATTTT
J gene: TRBJ1-1; D gene: -; clone size: -; V gene: TRBV19; CDR3 protein: CASSIQEGLMNTEAFF; CDR3 DNA: TGTGCCAGTAGTATACAGGAGGGACTTATGAACACTGAAGCTTTCTTT
J gene: TRBJ2-2; D gene: -; clone size: -; V gene: TRBV6-1; CDR3 protein: CASSATGWELFF; CDR3 DNA: TGTGCCAGCAGCGCTACGGGGTGGGAGCTGTTTTTT
J gene: TRBJ2-3; D gene: -; clone size: -; V gene: TRBV2; CDR3 protein: CASSIGRSATDTQYF; CDR3 DNA: TGTGCCAGCTCTATAGGGAGGAGCGCCACAGATACACAGTATTTT
J gene: TRBJ1-1; D gene: -; clone size: many; V gene: TRBV18; CDR3 protein: CASSPGGAGTEAFF; CDR3 DNA: TGTGCCAGCTCACCAGGGGGGGCTGGCACTGAAGCTTTCTTT
J gene: TRBJ1-6; D gene: -; clone size: -; V gene: TRBV5-6; CDR3 protein: CASSAPQGGPSPLHF; CDR3 DNA: TGTGCCAGCAGCGCGCCACAGGGCGGCCCTTCACCCCTCCACTTT
J gene: TRBJ2-1; D gene: TRBD2; clone size: -; V gene: TRBV6-1; CDR3 protein: CASRAGARNEQFF; CDR3 DNA: TGTGCCAGCAGGGCGGGAGCTCGTAATGAGCAGTTCTTC